The 4 T cell receptor beta chains reported below all come from one sample, sequenced in a study of identical twins. TCRdb reprocessed the 5' RACE reads with MiXCR, giving one entry per CDR3 protein. The sample comprises 550,000 to 700,000 distinct CDR3 sequences, 9.6% of which are singletons, and approximately 3.2% rests with the top ten. The data were also submitted as part of a second study, on yellow fever vaccine responses in identical twins.

The sequenced material came from PBMCs. These receptors were collected from a young woman in good health.

This clonotype was recorded at least ten times. The chain joins TRBV24-1 to TRBJ2-1, with 10 bases identical to TRBD1. CDR3 length: 17 amino acids. J gave up 7 bases and V 4 bases, and 12 bases lay outside the gene matches. The germline CDR1 and CDR2 sequences are KGHDR and SFDVKD. CDR3 amino acids: CATSDPPGTGVQNEQFF. CDR3 sequence (DNA): TGTGCCACCAGTGACCCTCCGGGGACAGGGGTACAGAATGAGCAGTTCTTC.

This chain joins TRBV4-2 and TRBJ2-2, with TRBD2 matching over 12 bases. The V gene's germline CDR1 is LGHNA and CDR2 YNFKEQ. V lost 2 bases and J lost 6; bases outside the gene matches: 13. The CDR3 totals 19 residues. The CDR3 region is CASSQPAVGLAGLSGELFF. The DNA for the CDR3 is TGTGCCAGCAGCCAACCTGCGGTGGGACTAGCGGGTTTATCCGGGGAGCTGTTTTTT.

This clonotype was observed a handful of times. The CDR3 region has the DNA TGTGCCAGCAGTTACAGTCGTTCTAGCCCAGATACGCAGTATTTT. Encoded protein: CASSYSRSSPDTQYF. The chain joins TRBV6-5 to TRBJ2-3; tentatively, D is TRBD2 (5 bases). Germline CDR1 and CDR2: MNHEY and SVGAGI. CDR3 length: 15 residues. The ends were cut back, 2 bases at V and 4 bases at J, with 13 bases in the middle.

This clonotype was counted a few times. This rearrangement joins TRBV4-1 to TRBJ2-7, with 11 positions matching TRBD1. This CDR3 is 17 amino acids long. Germline V gene data show CDR1 as MGHRA and CDR2 as YSYEKL. J gave up 3 bases and V 1 base, and 8 bases lay outside the gene matches. The CDR3 here is CASSQASGTGGNYEQYF. CDR3 sequence (DNA): TGCGCCAGCAGCCAAGCGTCAGGGACAGGGGGGAACTACGAGCAGTACTTC.